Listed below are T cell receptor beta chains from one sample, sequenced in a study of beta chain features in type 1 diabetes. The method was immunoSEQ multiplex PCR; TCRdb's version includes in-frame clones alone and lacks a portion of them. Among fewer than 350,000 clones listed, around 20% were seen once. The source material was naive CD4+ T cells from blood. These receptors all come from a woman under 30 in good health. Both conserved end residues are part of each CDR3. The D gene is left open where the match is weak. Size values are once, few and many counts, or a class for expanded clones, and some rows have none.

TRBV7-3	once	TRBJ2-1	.	CASSFSGSDEQFF	TGTGCCAGCAGCTTCTCAGGGTCCGATGAGCAGTTCTTC
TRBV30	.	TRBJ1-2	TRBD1	CAWSDMPGQGRDGYTF	TGTGCCTGGAGCGACATGCCGGGACAGGGTCGTGATGGCTACACCTTC
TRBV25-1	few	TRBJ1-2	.	CASSATAVLTF	TGTGCCAGCAGTGCGACAGCCGTTCTCACCTTC
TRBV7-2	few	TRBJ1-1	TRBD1	CASSLRQGATEAFF	TGTGCCAGCAGCCTCAGACAGGGGGCTACTGAAGCTTTCTTT
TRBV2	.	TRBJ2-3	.	CASSEALRTDTQYF	TGTGCCAGCAGTGAAGCTTTGAGGACAGATACGCAGTATTTT
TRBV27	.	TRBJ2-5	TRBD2	CASSSGLEETQYF	TGTGCCAGCAGTTCGGGACTAGAAGAGACCCAGTACTTC
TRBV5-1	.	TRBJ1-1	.	CASSLGTVNTEAFF	TGCGCCAGCAGCTTGGGGACAGTGAACACTGAAGCTTTCTTT
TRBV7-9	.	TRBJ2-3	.	CASSLTGSTTDTQYF	TGTGCCAGCAGCTTGACAGGATCTACCACAGATACGCAGTATTTT
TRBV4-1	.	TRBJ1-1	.	CASSQEAMSGGKAFF	TGCGCCAGCAGCCAAGAGGCCATGTCGGGGGGAAAAGCTTTCTTT
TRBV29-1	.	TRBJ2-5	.	CSVRATNQETQYF	TGCAGCGTTCGAGCTACGAACCAAGAGACCCAGTACTTC
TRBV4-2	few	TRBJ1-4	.	CASSQFTTNEKLFF	TGTGCCAGCAGCCAGTTCACTACCAATGAAAAACTGTTTTTT
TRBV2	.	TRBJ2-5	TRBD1	CASSGTGKETQYF	TGTGCCAGCAGCGGGACAGGGAAAGAGACCCAGTACTTC
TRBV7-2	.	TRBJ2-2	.	CASSTPPGSNTGELFF	TGTGCCAGCAGCACACCCCCGGGGTCGAACACCGGGGAGCTGTTTTTT
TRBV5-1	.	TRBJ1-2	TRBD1	CASRSQGANYGYTF	TGCGCCAGCAGATCACAGGGGGCGAACTATGGCTACACCTTC
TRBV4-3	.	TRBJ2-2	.	CASSQETGTTGELFF	TGCGCCAGCAGCCAAGAAACAGGGACCACCGGGGAGCTGTTTTTT
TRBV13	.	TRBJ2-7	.	CASSRRGYEQYF	TGTGCCAGCAGCAGGAGAGGGTACGAGCAGTACTTC
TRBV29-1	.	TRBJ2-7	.	CSVGGSEQYF	TGCAGCGTTGGAGGGTCCGAGCAGTACTTC
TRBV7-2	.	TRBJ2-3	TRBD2	CASSLQAGGNPDTQYF	TGTGCCAGCAGCTTACAAGCGGGGGGGAATCCAGATACGCAGTATTTT
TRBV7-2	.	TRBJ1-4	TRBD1	CASSSPGQGEKLFF	TGTGCCAGCAGCTCCCCGGGACAGGGAGAAAAACTGTTTTTT
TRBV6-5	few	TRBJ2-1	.	CASSSTAPLEQFF	TGTGCCAGCAGCTCCACCGCCCCACTGGAGCAGTTCTTC
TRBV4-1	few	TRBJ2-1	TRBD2	CASSQDRGGSSYNEQFF	TGCGCCAGCAGCCAAGATCGGGGGGGAAGCTCCTACAATGAGCAGTTCTTC
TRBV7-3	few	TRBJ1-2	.	CASSARGGDGYTF	TGTGCCAGCAGCGCGCGTGGAGGCGATGGCTACACCTTC
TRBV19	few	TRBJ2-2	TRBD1	CASSPTGTGVTGELFF	TGTGCCAGTAGTCCCACCGGGACAGGGGTCACCGGGGAGCTGTTTTTT
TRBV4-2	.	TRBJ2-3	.	CASSQTDPRQDTQYF	TGTGCCAGCAGCCAAACTGACCCACGACAAGATACGCAGTATTTT
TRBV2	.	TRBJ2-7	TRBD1	CASSEVGTGGEQYF	TGTGCCAGCAGTGAAGTAGGGACAGGGGGCGAGCAGTACTTC
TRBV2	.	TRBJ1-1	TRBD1	CASSLDRGNTEAFF	TGTGCCAGCAGCCTCGACAGGGGGAACACTGAAGCTTTCTTT
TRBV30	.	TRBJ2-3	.	CAWRRRVSTDTQYF	TGTGCCTGGAGGCGAAGAGTATCCACAGATACGCAGTATTTT
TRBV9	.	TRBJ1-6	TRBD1	CASSVEGQGLPLHF	TGTGCCAGCAGCGTAGAAGGACAGGGGCTTCCCCTCCACTTT
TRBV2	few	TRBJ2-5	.	CASRREETQYF	TGTGCCAGCAGGCGCGAAGAGACCCAGTACTTC
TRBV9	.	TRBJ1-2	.	CASSAGGGSNYGYTF	TGTGCCAGCAGCGCGGGAGGGGGATCTAACTATGGCTACACCTTC
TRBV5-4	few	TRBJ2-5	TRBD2	CASSSPFGAGEETQYF	TGTGCCAGCAGCTCACCCTTTGGAGCGGGAGAAGAGACCCAGTACTTC
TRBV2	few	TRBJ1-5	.	CASKGDGLNQPQHF	TGTGCCAGCAAAGGTGATGGGCTGAATCAGCCCCAGCATTTT
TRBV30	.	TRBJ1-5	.	CAWNNSSNQPQHF	TGTGCCTGGAACAACAGTAGCAATCAGCCCCAGCATTTT
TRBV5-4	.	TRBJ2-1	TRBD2	CASSLTSGTYNEQFF	TGTGCCAGCAGCTTGACTAGCGGTACCTACAATGAGCAGTTCTTC
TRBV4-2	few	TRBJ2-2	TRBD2	CASSRPAGGRTGELFF	TGTGCCAGCAGCCGCCCAGCGGGGGGGCGTACCGGGGAGCTGTTTTTT
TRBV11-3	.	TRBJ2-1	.	CASSPRNEQFF	TGTGCCAGCAGCCCCCGTAATGAGCAGTTCTTC